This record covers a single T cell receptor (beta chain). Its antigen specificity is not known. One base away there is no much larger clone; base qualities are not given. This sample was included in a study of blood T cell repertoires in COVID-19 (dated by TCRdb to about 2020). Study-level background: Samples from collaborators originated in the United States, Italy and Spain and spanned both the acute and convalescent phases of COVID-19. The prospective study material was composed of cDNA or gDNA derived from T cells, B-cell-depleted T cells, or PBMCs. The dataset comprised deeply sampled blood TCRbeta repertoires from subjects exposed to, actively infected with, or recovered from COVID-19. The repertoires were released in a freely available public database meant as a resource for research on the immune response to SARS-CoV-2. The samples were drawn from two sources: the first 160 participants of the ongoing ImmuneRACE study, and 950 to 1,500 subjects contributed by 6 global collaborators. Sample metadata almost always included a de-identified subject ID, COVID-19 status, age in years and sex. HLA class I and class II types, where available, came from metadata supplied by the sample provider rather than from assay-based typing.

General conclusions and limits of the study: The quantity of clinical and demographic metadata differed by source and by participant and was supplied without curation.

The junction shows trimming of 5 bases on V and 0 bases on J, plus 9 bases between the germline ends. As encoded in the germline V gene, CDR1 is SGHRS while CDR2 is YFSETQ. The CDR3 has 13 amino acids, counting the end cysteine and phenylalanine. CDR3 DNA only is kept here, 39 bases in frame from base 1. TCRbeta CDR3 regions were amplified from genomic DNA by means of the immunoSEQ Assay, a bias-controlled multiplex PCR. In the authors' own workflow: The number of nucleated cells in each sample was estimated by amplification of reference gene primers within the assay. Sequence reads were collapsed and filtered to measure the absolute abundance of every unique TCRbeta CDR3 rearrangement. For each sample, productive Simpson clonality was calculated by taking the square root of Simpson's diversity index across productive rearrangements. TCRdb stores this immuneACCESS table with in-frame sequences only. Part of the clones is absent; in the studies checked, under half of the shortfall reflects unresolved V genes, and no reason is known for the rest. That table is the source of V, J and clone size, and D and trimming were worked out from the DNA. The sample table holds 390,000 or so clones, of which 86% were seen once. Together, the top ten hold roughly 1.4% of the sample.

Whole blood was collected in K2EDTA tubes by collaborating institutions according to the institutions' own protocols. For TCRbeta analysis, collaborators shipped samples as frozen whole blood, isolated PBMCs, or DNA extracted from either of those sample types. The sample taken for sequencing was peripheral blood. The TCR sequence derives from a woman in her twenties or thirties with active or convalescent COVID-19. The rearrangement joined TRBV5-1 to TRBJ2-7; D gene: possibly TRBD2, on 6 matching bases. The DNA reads TGCGCCAGCAGTGCGGGGAGCTCCTACGAGCAGTACTTC. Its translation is CASSAGSSYEQYF.